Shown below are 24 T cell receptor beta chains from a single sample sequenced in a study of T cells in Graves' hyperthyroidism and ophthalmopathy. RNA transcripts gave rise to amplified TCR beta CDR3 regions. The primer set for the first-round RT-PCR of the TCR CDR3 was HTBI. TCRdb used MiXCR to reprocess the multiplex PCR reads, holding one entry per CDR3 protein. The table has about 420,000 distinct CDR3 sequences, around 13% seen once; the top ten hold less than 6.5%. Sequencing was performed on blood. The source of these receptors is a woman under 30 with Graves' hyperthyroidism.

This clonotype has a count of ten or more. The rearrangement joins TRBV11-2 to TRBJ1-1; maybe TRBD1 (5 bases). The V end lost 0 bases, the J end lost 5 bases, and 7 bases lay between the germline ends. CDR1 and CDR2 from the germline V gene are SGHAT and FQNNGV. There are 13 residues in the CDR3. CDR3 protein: CASSLEWTTEAFF. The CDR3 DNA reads TGTGCCAGCAGCTTAGAATGGACAACTGAAGCTTTCTTT.

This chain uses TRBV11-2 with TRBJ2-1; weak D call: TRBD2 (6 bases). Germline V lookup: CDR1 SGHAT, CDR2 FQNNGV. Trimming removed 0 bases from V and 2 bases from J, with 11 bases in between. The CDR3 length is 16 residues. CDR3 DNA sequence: TGTGCCAGCAGCTTAGAGAGGAGGGCCGCCTACAATGAGCAGTTCTTC. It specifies CASSLERRAAYNEQFF.

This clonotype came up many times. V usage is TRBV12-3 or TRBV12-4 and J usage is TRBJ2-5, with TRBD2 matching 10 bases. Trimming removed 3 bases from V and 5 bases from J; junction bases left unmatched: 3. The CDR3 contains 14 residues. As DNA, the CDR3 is TGTGCCAGCAGTTTTCATAGCGGGGGGGAGACCCAGTACTTC. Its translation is CASSFHSGGETQYF.

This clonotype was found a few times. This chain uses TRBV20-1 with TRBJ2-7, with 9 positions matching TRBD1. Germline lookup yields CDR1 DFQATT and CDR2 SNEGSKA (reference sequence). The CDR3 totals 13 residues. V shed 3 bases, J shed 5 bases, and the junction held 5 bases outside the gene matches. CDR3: CSARTGGMDEQYF. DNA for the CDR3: TGCAGTGCTAGGACAGGGGGTATGGACGAGCAGTACTTC.

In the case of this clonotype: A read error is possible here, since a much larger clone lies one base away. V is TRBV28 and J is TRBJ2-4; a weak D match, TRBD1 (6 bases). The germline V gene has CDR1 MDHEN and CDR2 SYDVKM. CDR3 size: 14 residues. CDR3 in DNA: TGTGCCGGCAGGGGAAGGGACAAAGGAAACATTCAGTACTTC. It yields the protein CAGRGRDKGNIQYF.

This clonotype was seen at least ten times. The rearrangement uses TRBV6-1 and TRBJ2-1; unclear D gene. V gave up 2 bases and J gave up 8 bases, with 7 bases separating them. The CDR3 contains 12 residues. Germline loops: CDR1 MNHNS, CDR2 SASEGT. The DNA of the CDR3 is TGTGCCAGCAGTGAAATTTCGGATGAGCAGTTCTTC. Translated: CASSEISDEQFF.

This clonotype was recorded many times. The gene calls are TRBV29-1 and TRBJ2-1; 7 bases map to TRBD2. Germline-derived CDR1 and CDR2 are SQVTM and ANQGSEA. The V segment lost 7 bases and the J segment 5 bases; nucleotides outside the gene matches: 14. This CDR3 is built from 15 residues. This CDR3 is CSALYFVGGDNEQFF. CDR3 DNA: TGCAGCGCACTCTACTTCGTGGGAGGGGACAATGAGCAGTTCTTC.

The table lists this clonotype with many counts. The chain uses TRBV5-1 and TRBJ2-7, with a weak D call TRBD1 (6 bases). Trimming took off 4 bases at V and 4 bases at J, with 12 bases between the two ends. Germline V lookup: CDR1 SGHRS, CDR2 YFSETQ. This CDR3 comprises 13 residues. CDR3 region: CASSQDSWYEQYF. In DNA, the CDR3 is TGCGCCAGCAGCCAGGACAGTTGGTACGAGCAGTACTTC.

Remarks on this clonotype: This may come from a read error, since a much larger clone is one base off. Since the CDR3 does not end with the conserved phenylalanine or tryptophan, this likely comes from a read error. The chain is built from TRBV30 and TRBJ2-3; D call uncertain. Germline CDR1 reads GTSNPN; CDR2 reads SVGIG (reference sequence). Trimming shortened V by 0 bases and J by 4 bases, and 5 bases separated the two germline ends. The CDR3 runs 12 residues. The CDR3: CAWSVGPDTQYS. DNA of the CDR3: TGTGCCTGGAGTGTGGGCCCAGATACGCAGTATTCT.

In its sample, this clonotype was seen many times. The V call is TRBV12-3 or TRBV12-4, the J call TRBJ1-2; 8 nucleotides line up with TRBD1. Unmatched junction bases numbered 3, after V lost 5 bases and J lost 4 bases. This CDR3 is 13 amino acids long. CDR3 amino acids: CASSAGGGYGYTF. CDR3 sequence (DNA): TGTGCCAGCAGTGCAGGGGGCGGCTATGGCTACACCTTC.

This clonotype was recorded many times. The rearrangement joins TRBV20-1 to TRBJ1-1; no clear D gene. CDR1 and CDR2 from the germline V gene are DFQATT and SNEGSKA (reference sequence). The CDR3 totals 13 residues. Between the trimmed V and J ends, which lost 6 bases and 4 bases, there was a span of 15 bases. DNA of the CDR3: TGCAGTGCCATGAAAGTAGGCGGCACTGAAGCTTTCTTT. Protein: CSAMKVGGTEAFF.

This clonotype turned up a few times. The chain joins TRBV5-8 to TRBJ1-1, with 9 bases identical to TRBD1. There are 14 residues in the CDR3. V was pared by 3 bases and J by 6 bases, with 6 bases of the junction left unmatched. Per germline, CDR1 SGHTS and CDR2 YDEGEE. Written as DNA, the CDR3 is TGTGCCAGCAGCTGGGGACAGGGCATCCCTGAAGCTTTCTTT. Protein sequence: CASSWGQGIPEAFF.

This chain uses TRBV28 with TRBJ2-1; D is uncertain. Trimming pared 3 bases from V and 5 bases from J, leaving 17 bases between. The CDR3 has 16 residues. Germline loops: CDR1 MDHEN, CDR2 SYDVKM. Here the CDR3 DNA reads TGTGCCAGCAGTTTCGTCTCGGAATTGTTCCACAATGAGCAGTTCTTC. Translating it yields CASSFVSELFHNEQFF.

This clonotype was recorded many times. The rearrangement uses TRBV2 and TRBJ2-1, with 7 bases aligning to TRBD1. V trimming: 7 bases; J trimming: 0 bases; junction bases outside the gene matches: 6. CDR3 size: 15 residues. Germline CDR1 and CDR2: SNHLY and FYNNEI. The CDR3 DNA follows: TGTGCCAGCACCTTGACAGGGAGCTCCTACAATGAGCAGTTCTTC. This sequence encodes CASTLTGSSYNEQFF.

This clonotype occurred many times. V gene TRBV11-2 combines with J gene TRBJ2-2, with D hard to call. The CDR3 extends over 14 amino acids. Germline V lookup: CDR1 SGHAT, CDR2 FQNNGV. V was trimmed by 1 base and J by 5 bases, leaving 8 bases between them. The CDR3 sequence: CASSLGLWTGELFF. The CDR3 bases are TGTGCCAGCAGCTTAGGCTTATGGACCGGGGAGCTGTTTTTT.

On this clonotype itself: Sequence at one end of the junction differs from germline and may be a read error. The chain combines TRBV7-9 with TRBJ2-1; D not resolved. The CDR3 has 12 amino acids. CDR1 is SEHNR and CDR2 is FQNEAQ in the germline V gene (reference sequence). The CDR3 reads CAGSSMTGEQFF. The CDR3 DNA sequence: TGTGCCGGCAGCTCCATGACGGGTGAGCAGTTCTTC.

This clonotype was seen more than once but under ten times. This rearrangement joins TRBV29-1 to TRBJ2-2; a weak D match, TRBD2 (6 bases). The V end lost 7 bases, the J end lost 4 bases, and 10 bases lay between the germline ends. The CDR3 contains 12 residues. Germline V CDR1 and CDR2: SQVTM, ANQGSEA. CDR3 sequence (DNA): TGCAGCGCCGGGAGATGCACCGGGGAGCTGTTTTTT. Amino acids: CSAGRCTGELFF.

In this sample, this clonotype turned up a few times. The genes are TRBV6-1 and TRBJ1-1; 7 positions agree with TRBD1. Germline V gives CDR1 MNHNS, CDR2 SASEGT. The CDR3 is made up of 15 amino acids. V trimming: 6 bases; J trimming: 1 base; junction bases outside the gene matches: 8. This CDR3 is CASSVDRASNTEAFF. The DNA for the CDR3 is TGTGCCAGCAGCGTTGACAGGGCCTCGAACACTGAAGCTTTCTTT.

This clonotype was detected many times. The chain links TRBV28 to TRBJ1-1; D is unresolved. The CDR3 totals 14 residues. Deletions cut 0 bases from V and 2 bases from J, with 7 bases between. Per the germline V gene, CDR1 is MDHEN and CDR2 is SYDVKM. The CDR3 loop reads CASSLWGGNTEAFF. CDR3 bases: TGTGCCAGCAGTTTATGGGGAGGTAACACTGAAGCTTTCTTT. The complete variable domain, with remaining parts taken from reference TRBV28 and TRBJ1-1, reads DVKVTQSSRYLVKRTGEKVFLECVQDMDHENMFWYRQDPGLGLRLIYFSYDVKMKEKGDIPEGYSVSREKKERFSLILESASTNQTSMYLCASSLWGGNTEAFFGQGTRLTVV.

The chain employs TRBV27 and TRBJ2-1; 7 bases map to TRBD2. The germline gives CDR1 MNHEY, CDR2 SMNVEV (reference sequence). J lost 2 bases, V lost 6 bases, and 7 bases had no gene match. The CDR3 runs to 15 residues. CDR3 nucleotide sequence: TGTGCCAGCAGGGCAGAAGGGAGGGCCTACAATGAGCAGTTCTTC. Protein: CASRAEGRAYNEQFF.

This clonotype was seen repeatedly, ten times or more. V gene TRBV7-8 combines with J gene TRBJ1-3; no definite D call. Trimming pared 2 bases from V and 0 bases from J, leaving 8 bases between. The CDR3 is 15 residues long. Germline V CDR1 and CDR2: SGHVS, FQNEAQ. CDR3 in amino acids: CASSLQQRSGNTIYF. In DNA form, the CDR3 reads TGTGCCAGCAGCTTACAACAGCGCTCTGGAAACACCATATATTTT.

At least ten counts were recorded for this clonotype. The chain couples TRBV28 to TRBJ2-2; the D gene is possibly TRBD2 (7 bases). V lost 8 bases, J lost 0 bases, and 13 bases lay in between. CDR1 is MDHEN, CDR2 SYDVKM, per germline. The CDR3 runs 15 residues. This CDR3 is CASGRGQSNTGELFF. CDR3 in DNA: TGTGCCAGCGGGAGGGGACAATCGAACACCGGGGAGCTGTTTTTT.

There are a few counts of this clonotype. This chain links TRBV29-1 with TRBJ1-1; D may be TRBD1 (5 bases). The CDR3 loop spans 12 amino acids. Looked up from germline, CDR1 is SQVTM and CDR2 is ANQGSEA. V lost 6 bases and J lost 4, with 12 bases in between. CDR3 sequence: CSVAPGGTEAFF. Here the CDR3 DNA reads TGCAGCGTCGCCCCCGGGGGCACTGAAGCTTTCTTT.

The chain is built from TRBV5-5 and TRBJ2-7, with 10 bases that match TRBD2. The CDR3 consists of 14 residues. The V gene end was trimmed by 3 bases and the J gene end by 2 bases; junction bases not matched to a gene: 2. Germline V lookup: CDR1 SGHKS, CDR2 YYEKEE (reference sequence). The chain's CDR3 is CASSSTSGAYEQYF. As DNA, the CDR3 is TGTGCCAGCAGCTCCACTAGCGGGGCCTACGAGCAGTACTTC.